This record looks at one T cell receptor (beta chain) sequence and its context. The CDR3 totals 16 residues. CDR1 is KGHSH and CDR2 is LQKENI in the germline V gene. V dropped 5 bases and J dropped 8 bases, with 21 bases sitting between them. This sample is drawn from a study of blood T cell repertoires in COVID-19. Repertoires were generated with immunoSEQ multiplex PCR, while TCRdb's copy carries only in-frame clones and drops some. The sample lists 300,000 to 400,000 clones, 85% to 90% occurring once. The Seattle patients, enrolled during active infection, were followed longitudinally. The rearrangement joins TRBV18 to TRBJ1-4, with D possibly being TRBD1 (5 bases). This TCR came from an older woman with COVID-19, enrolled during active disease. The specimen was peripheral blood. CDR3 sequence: CASSSSWGEGIEKLFF. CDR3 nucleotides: TGTGCCAGCTCATCGTCTTGGGGGGAAGGTATCGAAAAACTGTTTTTT.